Described below is a single T cell receptor beta chain sequence and its context. These data originate in a study of blood T cell repertoires in COVID-19. The wider study: Sites in the United States, Italy and Spain provided acute and convalescent COVID-19 samples. From T cells, B-cell-depleted T cells, or PBMCs came the material, which was cDNA or gDNA.

Per the original data handling: Quantification of nucleated cells was approximated via reference gene primer amplification. TCRdb's copy holds only in-frame clones and misses some; the assay was immunoSEQ multiplex PCR. V, J and clone size reflect that table, while D and trimming were determined from the DNA. Of roughly 200,000 clones listed, 88% are singletons. Assignment of participants to cohorts was predicated upon participant-reported clinical history. The sequence came from a woman aged 25-40 years who had recovered from COVID-19. The sample comprised PBMCs or T cells enriched from blood (not recorded which).

The CDR3 nucleotides read TGCGCCAGCAGCCGCAGCAGGGACCAAGAGACCCAGTACTTC. Its translation: CASSRSRDQETQYF. V is TRBV4-1 and J is TRBJ2-5, with D maybe TRBD1 (5 bases). Trimming stripped 4 bases from V and 0 bases from J, with 9 bases between. This CDR3 spans 14 amino acids. CDR1 is MGHRA, CDR2 YSYEKL, per germline.